This TCR beta chain emerged from a study of response to subunit inactivated influenza vaccine. A single record per CDR3 protein comes from TCRdb applying MiXCR to the RT-PCR reads. The sample lists under 550,000 distinct CDR3 sequences, 7.6% occurring once. This clonotype was detected many times. The receptor was derived from a man between 50 and 69 years old who received an inactivated influenza vaccine. The sample consisted of PBMCs from blood, taken around 25 months after vaccination.

The CDR3 DNA follows: TGCAGTGCTAGAGATCGGCTCTACAATGAGCAGTTCTTC. This encodes CSARDRLYNEQFF. The chain combines TRBV20-1 with TRBJ2-1; D unresolved. With 0 bases removed from V and 3 bases from J, the gap between germline ends came to 6 bases. The length of the CDR3 is 13 residues. Germline V CDR1 and CDR2: DFQATT, SNEGSKA (reference sequence).